This T cell receptor beta chain comes out of a study of OX40 agonist ivuxolimab in advanced cancers. Study in general: Partial responses were achieved by three patients, one with hepatocellular carcinoma and two with cutaneous melanoma.

Libraries were prepared by immunoSEQ multiplex PCR; TCRdb keeps only in-frame clonotypes and omits some of them. The sample consists of 65,000 to 85,000 clones, roughly 85% of them appearing once. This clone was seen only a few times. Its matching antigen is unknown. CDR1 and CDR2 (germline): SGHVS, FQNEAQ. The CDR3 covers 14 residues. The trim removed 5 bases at V and 2 bases at J, leaving 5 bases unmatched. Study-level points and caveats: Partial responders at 0.1-3.0 mg/kg showed near-lowest clonal expansion. Part of the nonresponder group also had normalized T-cell clonal expansion that was low.

Blood draws occurred at baseline, cycle 4 day 1, and cycle 7 day 1. The V and J genes are TRBV7-8 and TRBJ1-2; 7 bases align to TRBD1. Sequenced here: CD4+ or CD8+ T cells sorted from blood, sampled in a trial of the OX40 agonist ivuxolimab. The receptor's source is an adult with an advanced solid tumor such as melanoma, head and neck, liver or kidney cancer. The CDR3 region has the DNA TGTGCCAGCAGCCTGGACAGGCCGAACTATGGCTACACCTTC. Amino acid sequence: CASSLDRPNYGYTF.